This T cell receptor beta chain was observed in a study of blood T cell repertoires in COVID-19. Study-level information: The United States, Italy and Spain were the sources of the acute and convalescent COVID-19 samples. PBMCs, B-cell-depleted T cells, or T cells were the source of the cDNA or gDNA that made up the material.

In the study's own analysis: Reference gene primer amplification in the assay estimated nucleated cell counts. The method was immunoSEQ multiplex PCR; TCRdb's version includes in-frame clones alone and lacks a portion of them. The V and J calls and clone size were taken over from that table, and D and trimming were inferred from the DNA. The sample comprises around 100,000 clones, approximately 89% of which are singletons, and about a sixth rests with the top ten. The germline CDR1 and CDR2 sequences are MDHEN and SYDVKM. With V trimmed by 2 bases and J by 5 bases, 12 bases remained unmatched. This CDR3 has 17 amino acids.

The receptor was derived from a woman older than 75 in a cohort sampled during active COVID-19. The chain uses TRBV28 and TRBJ1-1; 9 nucleotides agree with TRBD1. The sequenced material came from peripheral blood. CDR3 loop: CASSLPGTGKFVTEAFF. The DNA of the CDR3 is TGTGCCAGCAGTTTACCCGGGACAGGGAAGTTTGTGACTGAAGCTTTCTTT.